Presented here are 18 T cell receptor beta chains from one specimen sequenced in a study of CD8 T cells in ankylosing spondylitis (dated by TCRdb to 2015 to 2018). Receptor libraries were prepared by 5' RACE. The listed sequencing device is Illumina HiSeq 2500. The public reads were run again by TCRdb, first through fastp at Q25 and then through MiXCR, and only productive beta chains were kept. For every CDR3 protein sequence, its rows merge into one entry that carries the most common genes and DNA. This sample lists about 130,000 distinct CDR3 sequences; about 10% were detected once. 3.5% to 5% of the sample is held by the ten biggest clonotypes. The sequencing input was blood, either unsorted or a sorted T cell fraction (not recorded which). The receptors here all came from a female donor with ankylosing spondylitis or in good health (not recorded which).

This clonotype was counted ten times or more. The V and J genes are TRBV6-5 and TRBJ1-2; 12 bases are shared with TRBD1. The CDR3 is made up of 15 amino acids. The ends lost 2 bases at V and 2 bases at J; junction bases unmatched: 0. Germline CDR1 MNHEY, CDR2 SVGAGI. For the CDR3, the DNA is TGTGCCAGCAGTTACGGGACAGGGGGCAACTATGGCTACACCTTC. It translates to CASSYGTGGNYGYTF.

This chain links TRBV11-2 with TRBJ2-7, with TRBD2 as a possible D gene (5 bases). Trimming shortened V by 5 bases and J by 2 bases, and 13 bases separated the two germline ends. Germline values: CDR1 SGHAT, CDR2 FQNNGV. The CDR3 spans 14 residues. The CDR3 protein is CASSPAGSTYEQYF. The CDR3 nucleotides are TGTGCCAGCAGCCCAGCTGGGAGTACCTACGAGCAGTACTTC.

This clonotype was counted at least ten times. Compared with germline, one end of the junction differs, possibly owing to a read error. J is TRBJ1-1 and V is TRBV12-3 or TRBV12-4; D remains ambiguous. This CDR3 has 11 amino acids. The CDR3 is CASSRHPEAFF. The CDR3 DNA is TGTGCCAGCAGCCGACACCCTGAGGCTTTCTTT.

In this sample, this clonotype turned up many times. The chain has TRBV12-3 or TRBV12-4 and TRBJ1-5, with D unclear. The CDR3 loop spans 14 amino acids. Trimming left V 6 bases short and J 2 bases short, with 11 bases between. Here the CDR3 reads CASRQVGGNQPQHF. The CDR3 nucleotides are TGTGCCAGCAGGCAGGTGGGCGGCAATCAGCCCCAGCATTTT.

In this sample, this clonotype turned up many times. CDR3 loop: CATSPLHF. The CDR3 DNA is TGTGCCACCTCACCCCTCCACTTT. V usage is TRBV28 and J usage is TRBJ1-6; D uncertain. V was cut by 10 bases and J by 10 bases, with 2 bases left in between. Germline V CDR1 and CDR2: MDHEN, SYDVKM. This CDR3 contains 8 residues.

This clonotype was observed a few times. This rearrangement joins TRBV12-3 or TRBV12-4 to TRBJ1-5; D not resolved. The CDR3 length is 19 residues. The V end was cut by 11 bases, the J end by 3 bases, with 32 bases between. The CDR3 loop is CALSFEKEGWRADNQPQHF. CDR3 coding DNA: TGTGCCCTCAGTTTTGAGAAAGAGGGATGGAGGGCGGACAATCAGCCCCAGCATTTT.

In this sample, this clonotype turned up many times. The rearrangement joins TRBV6-5 to TRBJ2-7; D may be TRBD1 (5 bases). V shed 2 bases and J shed 0 bases, with 8 bases lying between them. The CDR3 covers 14 residues. The germline gives CDR1 MNHEY, CDR2 SVGAGI. The CDR3 region is CASSYRRDSYEQYF. The DNA for the CDR3 is TGTGCCAGCAGTTACCGCAGGGACTCCTACGAGCAGTACTTC.

Many counts were recorded for this clonotype. This chain links TRBV7-2 with TRBJ2-7; a weak D match, TRBD2 (5 bases). CDR3 length: 13 amino acids. The V end lost 6 bases, the J end lost 1 base, and 10 bases lay between the germline ends. Germline V CDR1 and CDR2: SGHTA, FQGNSA. The CDR3 DNA is TGTGCCAGCAGGGAGGAATATTCCTACGAGCAGTACTTC. Its protein is CASREEYSYEQYF.

This clonotype was seen ten or more times. V gene TRBV12-3 or TRBV12-4 combines with J gene TRBJ2-7; 10 bases align to TRBD1. V lost 2 bases to trimming and J lost 4 bases; unmatched junction nucleotides: 5. The CDR3 sequence is 15 residues long. Written as DNA, the CDR3 is TGTGCCAGCAGTTTATGGAGACAGGGGGCTTACGAGCAGTACTTC. Encoded protein: CASSLWRQGAYEQYF.

This clonotype was seen only a few times. V usage is TRBV2 and J usage is TRBJ1-1; D perhaps matches TRBD1 (5 bases). The germline V and J ends were trimmed by 4 bases and 8 bases, with 11 bases remaining between them. Germline assignment: CDR1 SNHLY and CDR2 FYNNEI. The CDR3 is 12 residues long. CDR3 protein: CASSGAGLEAFF. The CDR3 bases are TGTGCCAGCAGTGGTGCGGGGCTAGAAGCTTTCTTT.

Notes on this clonotype: A much larger clonotype is one base distant, so this may be a read error. The chain is built from TRBV27 and TRBJ2-7; 11 bases match TRBD2. The CDR3 is made up of 16 amino acids. With V trimmed by 3 bases and J by 6 bases, 10 bases remained unmatched. The germline V gene encodes CDR1 MNHEY and CDR2 SMNVEV (reference sequence). The CDR3 nucleotides read TGTGCCAGCAGTTTGGTAGCGGGAGGGCATGCCGGCGAGCAGTACTTC. It encodes CASSLVAGGHAGEQYF.

This clonotype was counted at least ten times. The chain joins TRBV27 to TRBJ2-7; a possible D gene is TRBD1 (6 bases). CDR3 length: 13 amino acids. Germline CDR1 is MNHEY and CDR2 is SMNVEV (reference sequence). V lost 4 bases, J lost 3 bases, and 10 bases lay in between. The CDR3 nucleotides read TGTGCCAGCAGTTACAGGGTACGCTACGAGCAGTACTTC. It translates to CASSYRVRYEQYF.

This clonotype turned up a few times. The rearrangement uses TRBV12-3 or TRBV12-4 and TRBJ2-3; 10 bases map to TRBD1. The V segment lost 7 bases and the J segment 7 bases; nucleotides outside the gene matches: 5. This CDR3 is 13 amino acids long. The CDR3 sequence is CASTGTGAYTQYF. CDR3 DNA: TGTGCCAGCACTGGGACAGGGGCTTATACGCAGTATTTT.

This clonotype has only a few counts. This sequence joins TRBV7-9 and TRBJ1-2, with D perhaps TRBD1 (5 bases). Per the germline V gene, CDR1 is SEHNR and CDR2 is FQNEAQ (reference sequence). The CDR3 runs 15 residues. V lost 5 bases and J 4 bases, leaving 17 bases between the germline ends. The CDR3 reads CASSPTVPGVYGYTF. CDR3 bases: TGTGCCAGCAGCCCGACGGTCCCGGGGGTCTATGGCTACACCTTC.

Ten or more counts support this clonotype. The CDR3 DNA sequence: TGTGCCAGCAGCCTTCGGACCTATGGCTACACCTTC. Translated: CASSLRTYGYTF. This chain links TRBV7-2 with TRBJ1-2, with D uncertain. Deletions cut 5 bases from V and 4 bases from J, with 8 bases between. Germline V gene data show CDR1 as SGHTA and CDR2 as FQGNSA. The CDR3 runs 12 residues.

At least ten counts were recorded for this clonotype. Here the CDR3 DNA reads TGTGCCAGTACGGGGGGGGGTGAAGGCAATCAGCCCCAGCATTTT. This sequence encodes CASTGGGEGNQPQHF. The chain uses TRBV28 and TRBJ1-5; D might be TRBD1 (5 bases). The V and J ends lost 9 bases and 2 bases respectively, with 17 bases between them. The CDR3 runs 15 residues. From germline, CDR1 is MDHEN and CDR2 SYDVKM. Using reference TRBV28 and TRBJ1-5 for the parts outside the CDR3, the full variable domain is DVKVTQSSRYLVKRTGEKVFLECVQDMDHENMFWYRQDPGLGLRLIYFSYDVKMKEKGDIPEGYSVSREKKERFSLILESASTNQTSMYLCASTGGGEGNQPQHFGDGTRLSIL.

This clonotype has a count of ten or more. This chain joins TRBV7-9 and TRBJ1-2; no clear D. Per germline, CDR1 SEHNR and CDR2 FQNEAQ (reference sequence). V was pared by 3 bases and J by 6 bases, with 8 bases between. This CDR3 is 12 amino acids long. As DNA, the CDR3 is TGTGCCAGCAGCTTTGACGGTGATGGCTACACCTTC. The encoded protein is CASSFDGDGYTF.

Many counts were recorded for this clonotype. The chain recombines TRBV4-2 with TRBJ2-5, with TRBD2 identical over 13 bases. This CDR3 has 16 residues. The germline V gene encodes CDR1 LGHNA and CDR2 YNFKEQ. Trimming at V came to 5 bases and at J to 3 bases, leaving 6 bases not matched to a gene. The CDR3 bases are TGTGCCAGCAGCGGAGGGACTAGCGGGGCAGAAGAGACCCAGTACTTC. Amino acid sequence: CASSGGTSGAEETQYF.